Listed below are T cell receptor beta chains from one sample, sequenced in a study of cytomegalovirus exposure and HLA in healthy donors. Measured with immunoSEQ multiplex PCR; TCRdb has only the in-frame clones, and not every one. The sample comprises some 140,000 clones, roughly four fifths of which are singletons, and approximately 8.2% rests with the top ten. Sequenced: PBMCs. These receptors were taken from a woman in her fifties or sixties in good health and CMV-seropositive. Both conserved end residues are part of each CDR3. Each record gives: J gene, V gene, D gene, clone size, CDR3 length, CDR3 DNA, CDR3 protein. The D gene is left open where the match is weak. Clone size is stated in some rows and not others, as once, few, many or a class when expanded.

TRBJ2-6,TRBV2,-,-,10,TGTGCCAGCAGGGTTAGTGGTTTGACTTTC,CASRVSGLTF
TRBJ1-1,TRBV25-1,-,-,15,TGTGCCAGCAGTGAAAGAGGAGGGATTCCGACTGAAGCTTTCTTT,CASSERGGIPTEAFF
TRBJ2-3,TRBV28,TRBD2,-,14,TGTGCCACTTACCAGGGAGGGGACACAGATACGCAGTATTTT,CATYQGGDTDTQYF
TRBJ2-5,TRBV2,-,-,13,TGTGCCAGCAGGGAGTCCGTACAAGAGACCCAGTACTTC,CASRESVQETQYF
TRBJ2-7,TRBV28,TRBD1,-,13,TGTGCCAGCAGTCCCGGACAGGGCTACGAGCAGTACTTC,CASSPGQGYEQYF
TRBJ2-3,TRBV6-6,TRBD2,-,16,TGTGCCAGCAGTTACTCGAGCGGGGCTAGCACAGATACGCAGTATTTT,CASSYSSGASTDTQYF
TRBJ2-1,TRBV5-4,TRBD1,-,15,TGTGCCAGCAGCTCGTCCGGGACAGGGGGCGGTGAGCAGTTCTTC,CASSSSGTGGGEQFF
TRBJ1-1,TRBV2,-,-,15,TGTGCCAGCAGTGCTCCAGGGAAGGGGAACACTGAAGCTTTCTTT,CASSAPGKGNTEAFF
TRBJ1-1,TRBV30,-,-,14,TGTGCCTGGAGTACGGTCGGCAGGTGGGCTGAAGCTTTCTTT,CAWSTVGRWAEAFF
TRBJ2-1,TRBV12-5,TRBD1,-,18,TGTGCTAGTGGCACCGGGACAGGTCAACGTGCCTCCTACAATGAGCAGTTCTTC,CASGTGTGQRASYNEQFF
TRBJ1-1,TRBV5-6,TRBD1,-,14,TGTGCCAGCAGCTTCAGGGGGCGGACCACTGAAGCTTTCTTT,CASSFRGRTTEAFF
TRBJ1-2,TRBV15,-,-,16,TGTGCCACCAGCAGAGATATCGCGGGAGTACTATACGGCTACACCTTC,CATSRDIAGVLYGYTF
TRBJ2-7,TRBV4-1,-,-,15,TGCGCCAGCAGCCCTTACCGAGGACAGCCCTACGAGCAGTACTTC,CASSPYRGQPYEQYF
TRBJ2-7,TRBV27,TRBD1,-,14,TGTGCCAGCAGCCCCGGGACAGGGCACTACGAGCAGTACTTC,CASSPGTGHYEQYF
TRBJ2-5,TRBV11-2,TRBD2,-,16,TGTGCCAGCAGATCTCTAGCGGGGGGGCTTCACGAGACCCAGTACTTC,CASRSLAGGLHETQYF
TRBJ1-2,TRBV5-1,TRBD1,few,15,TGCGCCAGCAGCTCCGACAGGGGGGGGAACTATGGCTACACCTTC,CASSSDRGGNYGYTF
TRBJ2-1,TRBV2,TRBD2,-,16,TGTGCCAGCAGTTTTGCCTTAGCGGGGACTGAGAATGAGCAGTTCTTC,CASSFALAGTENEQFF
TRBJ2-1,TRBV29-1,TRBD2,few,13,TGCAGCGTCACTAGCGGGGGGGGAAATGAGCAGTTCTTC,CSVTSGGGNEQFF
TRBJ1-1,TRBV4-2,TRBD1,once,13,TGTGCCAGCAGAGGACAGGCCAACACTGAAGCTTTCTTT,CASRGQANTEAFF
TRBJ1-1,TRBV6-1,TRBD1,-,16,TGTGCCAGCAGTGAAAGACGGACAGGGATGAACACTGAAGCTTTCTTT,CASSERRTGMNTEAFF
TRBJ2-5,TRBV7-3,TRBD2,few,15,TGTGCCAGCAGCGCTAGCGGGGGGGCCGAGGAGACCCAGTACTTC,CASSASGGAEETQYF
TRBJ2-3,TRBV10-3,TRBD2,few,18,TGTGCCATCAGCTCCGGGACTAGCGGGGGGCCGGGGGCAGATACGCAGTATTTT,CAISSGTSGGPGADTQYF
TRBJ1-6,TRBV21-1,-,-,16,TGTGCCAGCAGCGGGGCAGGCTGCTCCTATAATTCACCCCTCCACTTT,CASSGAGCSYNSPLHF
TRBJ2-2,TRBV5-4,TRBD2,-,16,TGTGCCAGCAGCCCTAGCGGGGGGGCGGACACCGGGGAGCTGTTTTTT,CASSPSGGADTGELFF
TRBJ2-5,TRBV10-3,-,-,13,TGTGCCATCAGTGAGGTGGCTGCCGAGACCCAGTACTTC,CAISEVAAETQYF
TRBJ2-5,TRBV19,TRBD1,-,17,TGTGCCAGTAGTAACCCGGGACAGGGCTCACGAAGAGAGACCCAGTACTTC,CASSNPGQGSRRETQYF
TRBJ2-1,TRBV14,TRBD1,-,20,TGTGCCAGCAGCCGCCCTAATCTAAGGGGACAGGGGGACGAATACAATGAGCAGTTCTTC,CASSRPNLRGQGDEYNEQFF
TRBJ1-1,TRBV5-1,TRBD1,-,15,TGCGCCAGCAGCTTGGTTGGGCAGGGGGCCACTGAAGCTTTCTTT,CASSLVGQGATEAFF
TRBJ2-5,TRBV4-2,-,few,14,TGTGCCAGCAGCCAAGAGGAGGGTAGGGAGACCCAGTACTTC,CASSQEEGRETQYF
TRBJ2-7,TRBV4-2,TRBD1,-,14,TGTGCCAGCAGCCCCGGGACAGAGATCTACGAGCAGTACTTC,CASSPGTEIYEQYF
TRBJ1-2,TRBV28,TRBD1,-,14,TGTGCCAGCAGTCCTAGGACAGGGTCGAGTGGCTACACCTTC,CASSPRTGSSGYTF
TRBJ1-2,TRBV28,-,-,15,TGTGCCAGCAGCCTTCGGGTCGTCAGCTACTATGGCTACACCTTC,CASSLRVVSYYGYTF
TRBJ2-7,TRBV27,-,once,13,TGTGCCAGCAGTGGACGGGACTCCTACGAGCAGTACTTC,CASSGRDSYEQYF
TRBJ2-5,TRBV2,TRBD2,-,17,TGTGCCAGCAGTGAAGGGTTAGCGGGGGGGTTCTCAGAGACCCAGTACTTC,CASSEGLAGGFSETQYF
TRBJ1-2,TRBV5-4,-,-,15,TGTGCCAGCAGCTTGTCGGGGGGGGCTAACTATGGCTACACCTTC,CASSLSGGANYGYTF
TRBJ2-7,TRBV5-4,TRBD2,once,17,TGTGCCAGCAGCTTGGGCCCTGGCGGGGGGGCCTTATCAGAGCAGTACTTC,CASSLGPGGGALSEQYF